A selection of T cell receptor beta chains follows, all from one sample in a study of PD-L1 blockade in urothelial cancer. Libraries were prepared by immunoSEQ multiplex PCR; TCRdb keeps only in-frame clonotypes and omits some of them. The table lists about 130,000 clones, 86% of them singletons, with about 2.4% in the top ten. Sequencing was performed on PBMCs, taken around atezolizumab (anti-PD-L1) treatment. All receptors derive from a man aged 45 to 65 with urothelial cancer. Each CDR3 is given with its conserved first and last residue. A D gene is named only where the DNA matches it firmly. Size values are once, few and many counts, or a class for expanded clones, and some rows have none.

V,size,J,D,CDR3,DNA
TRBV5-1,.,TRBJ2-1,TRBD1,CASSQQTGGTYNEQFF,TGCGCCAGCAGCCAACAGACAGGGGGTACTTACAATGAGCAGTTCTTC
TRBV7-8,.,TRBJ2-7,TRBD1,CASSSKGGTGLREQYF,TGTGCCAGCAGCTCCAAGGGAGGGACAGGGCTTCGCGAGCAGTACTTC
TRBV19,.,TRBJ2-3,.,CASSWLASDTQYF,TGTGCCAGTAGTTGGCTAGCCTCAGATACGCAGTATTTT
TRBV28,.,TRBJ1-1,.,CASSSAGAGNTEAFF,TGTGCCAGCAGTTCGGCAGGGGCGGGGAACACTGAAGCTTTCTTT
TRBV30,once,TRBJ2-2,TRBD1,CAWSDRDRGYSGELFF,TGTGCCTGGAGTGACCGGGACAGGGGGTATAGCGGGGAGCTGTTTTTT
TRBV7-3,.,TRBJ1-1,TRBD1,CASGRGQGGKAFF,TGTGCCAGCGGAAGAGGACAGGGCGGAAAAGCTTTCTTT
TRBV2,.,TRBJ2-4,.,CASRDQTGLAKNIQYF,TGTGCCAGCAGAGACCAGACAGGCCTAGCCAAAAACATTCAGTACTTC
TRBV28,.,TRBJ2-5,.,CASSFFGTGLQETQYF,TGTGCCAGCAGTTTCTTCGGGACTGGCCTCCAAGAGACCCAGTACTTC
TRBV28,.,TRBJ2-7,TRBD1,CASRAPGQGSEQYF,TGTGCCAGCAGGGCACCGGGACAGGGATCCGAGCAGTACTTC
TRBV4-1,.,TRBJ1-6,.,CASSQSTGSYNSPLHF,TGCGCCAGCAGCCAATCGACCGGGAGCTATAATTCACCCCTCCACTTT
TRBV23-1,.,TRBJ2-7,.,CASSHPLRTYEQYF,TGCGCCAGCAGTCACCCGCTACGAACCTACGAGCAGTACTTC
TRBV2,.,TRBJ2-7,TRBD2,CASSVLSGSGEQYF,TGTGCCAGCAGTGTGCTTAGCGGGAGTGGCGAGCAGTACTTC
TRBV28,.,TRBJ1-5,.,CASSFLAGPPQHF,TGTGCCAGCAGTTTCCTTGCGGGCCCGCCCCAGCATTTT
TRBV27,.,TRBJ2-3,.,CASSLSPTPRTDTQYF,TGTGCCAGCAGTTTATCGCCCACTCCCCGCACAGATACGCAGTATTTT
TRBV4-2,.,TRBJ1-6,.,CASSQDEWGGYNSPLHF,TGTGCCAGCAGCCAAGATGAATGGGGGGGGTATAATTCACCCCTCCACTTT
TRBV19,.,TRBJ2-2,TRBD2,CASSPAGGRTGELFF,TGTGCCAGTAGTCCCGCGGGGGGGCGCACCGGGGAGCTGTTTTTT
TRBV19,.,TRBJ1-1,.,CASSAQNTEAFF,TGTGCCAGTAGTGCACAGAACACTGAAGCTTTCTTT
TRBV19,.,TRBJ2-1,.,CASSIQVQHRPADHNEQFF,TGTGCCAGTAGTATTCAGGTTCAGCACCGACCAGCCGATCACAATGAGCAGTTCTTC
TRBV15,.,TRBJ1-6,TRBD1,CATSREDRGSVSPLHF,TGTGCCACCAGCAGAGAGGACAGGGGTTCAGTATCACCCCTCCACTTT
TRBV28,.,TRBJ2-7,.,CASRQLTGPDEQYF,TGTGCCAGCAGACAACTCACAGGGCCCGACGAGCAGTACTTC
TRBV11-2,many,TRBJ2-1,.,CASSLERSGEQFF,TGTGCCAGCAGCTTAGAACGGTCCGGTGAGCAGTTCTTC
TRBV30,.,TRBJ1-1,TRBD1,CAWSFRRDRGQTEAFF,TGTGCCTGGAGTTTTCGACGAGACAGGGGACAAACTGAAGCTTTCTTT
TRBV7-8,few,TRBJ2-2,.,CASSLRDSNTGELFF,TGTGCCAGCAGCCTACGGGACTCCAATACCGGGGAGCTGTTTTTT
TRBV9,.,TRBJ2-2,.,CASRDNPTGELFF,TGTGCCAGCCGGGATAACCCCACCGGGGAGCTGTTTTTT
TRBV2,once,TRBJ1-6,.,CASSERNSPLHF,TGTGCCAGCAGTGAGAGAAATTCACCCCTCCACTTT
TRBV10-1,.,TRBJ1-6,.,CASRDPSSYNSPLHF,TGCGCCAGCAGAGATCCGAGCTCCTATAATTCACCCCTCCACTTT
TRBV5-1,.,TRBJ2-3,.,CASSLFAAGRTDTQYF,TGCGCCAGCAGCTTGTTTGCCGCGGGACGCACAGATACGCAGTATTTT
TRBV5-6,.,TRBJ2-3,.,CASSLRRIRDTDTQYF,TGTGCCAGCAGCTTGAGGAGGATTAGAGACACAGATACGCAGTATTTT
TRBV5-4,.,TRBJ2-5,TRBD1,CASSFQQGASRKETQYF,TGTGCCAGCAGCTTCCAACAGGGGGCTAGTAGGAAAGAGACCCAGTACTTC
TRBV27,.,TRBJ2-1,TRBD2,CASSSQLAGTQFF,TGTGCCAGCAGTTCGCAACTAGCGGGAACTCAGTTCTTC
TRBV19,.,TRBJ1-5,.,CASSGTLSNQPQHF,TGTGCCAGCTCGGGGACTCTTAGCAATCAGCCCCAGCATTTT
TRBV27,.,TRBJ2-2,TRBD2,CASSLFPREDGGELFF,TGTGCCAGCAGTTTATTCCCGCGGGAGGACGGCGGGGAGCTGTTTTTT
TRBV28,once,TRBJ1-2,.,CASSFLTGRGYTF,TGTGCCAGCAGTTTCCTAACAGGGCGCGGCTACACCTTC
TRBV28,few,TRBJ2-1,TRBD1,CASSIGQGALVFF,TGTGCCAGCAGTATCGGACAGGGGGCTTTAGTTTTCTTC
TRBV7-6,.,TRBJ2-2,TRBD2,CASSTTSGRGTGELFF,TGTGCCAGCAGCACAACTAGCGGGAGAGGCACCGGGGAGCTGTTTTTT
TRBV9,.,TRBJ2-1,TRBD2,CASSLTGTSGSLQFF,TGTGCCAGCAGCCTGACCGGGACTAGCGGGAGTTTGCAGTTCTTC
TRBV19,once,TRBJ1-1,TRBD1,CASSRLPGQGNTEAFF,TGTGCCAGTAGTCGGTTACCGGGACAGGGGAACACTGAAGCTTTCTTT
TRBV18,.,TRBJ2-2,.,CASFSTRGSGELFF,TGTGCCAGCTTCTCAACTAGAGGCTCCGGGGAGCTGTTTTTT
TRBV12-5,.,TRBJ2-1,TRBD2,CASGPGLAGNNEQFF,TGTGCTAGTGGTCCTGGACTAGCGGGAAACAATGAGCAGTTCTTC
TRBV7-9,few,TRBJ1-5,.,CASSSAGSNQPQHF,TGTGCCAGCAGCTCGGCGGGGAGCAATCAGCCCCAGCATTTT
TRBV5-5,.,TRBJ1-1,TRBD1,CASSLAVGQAYTEAFF,TGTGCCAGCAGCTTGGCCGTAGGACAGGCCTACACTGAAGCTTTCTTT
TRBV29-1,few,TRBJ1-2,.,CSVHSGQHNYGYTF,TGCAGCGTGCACAGTGGACAGCATAACTATGGCTACACCTTC
TRBV6-1,.,TRBJ2-5,TRBD2,CASSVSGSWETQYF,TGTGCCAGCAGTGTTAGCGGGAGTTGGGAGACCCAGTACTTC
TRBV4-1,.,TRBJ2-2,.,CASSQGRLANTGELFF,TGCGCCAGCAGCCAAGGGAGGCTAGCGAACACCGGGGAGCTGTTTTTT
TRBV19,.,TRBJ1-6,.,CASELGRTNSPLHF,TGTGCCAGTGAATTGGGGAGGACGAATTCACCCCTCCACTTT
TRBV7-9,.,TRBJ2-1,.,CASSLDINEQFF,TGTGCCAGCAGCTTAGATATTAATGAGCAGTTCTTC
TRBV27,.,TRBJ1-1,.,CASSSYPLQGNTEAFF,TGTGCCAGCAGTTCGTACCCCCTACAGGGAAACACTGAAGCTTTCTTT
TRBV6-6,.,TRBJ2-1,.,CASSYSSGAYNEQFF,TGTGCCAGCAGTTACTCGTCAGGGGCATACAATGAGCAGTTCTTC
TRBV11-2,.,TRBJ1-2,TRBD1,CASSLDRVNPGYTF,TGTGCCAGCAGCCTAGACAGGGTCAACCCTGGCTACACCTTC
TRBV6-4,.,TRBJ1-1,.,CASSLDRNTEAFF,TGTGCCAGCAGCCTAGACAGGAACACTGAAGCTTTCTTT
TRBV19,.,TRBJ2-1,TRBD2,CASSSGSIYNEQFF,TGTGCCAGCTCAAGCGGGAGCATCTACAATGAGCAGTTCTTC
TRBV10-3,.,TRBJ1-5,.,CAISERGVDQPQHF,TGTGCCATCAGTGAGCGCGGAGTAGATCAGCCCCAGCATTTT
TRBV6-6,.,TRBJ2-7,TRBD1,CASSYPVRDRVYEQYF,TGTGCCAGCAGTTACCCCGTCCGGGACAGGGTCTACGAGCAGTACTTC
TRBV7-9,.,TRBJ2-7,TRBD2,CASSLGGRAFEQYF,TGTGCCAGCAGCTTAGGTGGGAGGGCCTTCGAGCAGTACTTC
TRBV30,.,TRBJ1-1,.,CAFTGYRVAFF,TGTGCCTTTACGGGGTACAGAGTGGCTTTCTTT
TRBV5-4,.,TRBJ2-5,TRBD2,CASSLGGLAEETQYF,TGTGCCAGCAGCTTGGGTGGACTAGCGGAAGAGACCCAGTACTTC
TRBV10-3,.,TRBJ1-1,.,CAISRDVTEAFF,TGTGCCATCAGTAGAGATGTAACTGAAGCTTTCTTT
TRBV2,.,TRBJ1-5,.,CASRVRQDSNQPQHF,TGTGCCAGCAGGGTTAGGCAGGATAGCAATCAGCCCCAGCATTTT
TRBV11-2,.,TRBJ1-6,.,CASSLDRRRVTSPLHF,TGTGCCAGCAGCTTAGACCGGCGCAGGGTCACTTCACCCCTCCACTTT
TRBV5-1,.,TRBJ2-7,TRBD2,CASSLTSGNYEQYF,TGCGCCAGCAGCTTGACTAGCGGGAACTACGAGCAGTACTTC